The 23 T cell receptor beta chains below come from one sample, sequenced in a study of T cells in Graves' hyperthyroidism and ophthalmopathy. What was amplified from RNA transcripts were TCR beta CDR3 regions. First-round RT-PCR with HTBI primers amplified the TCR CDR3 region. TCRdb fed the multiplex PCR reads into MiXCR, producing one record per CDR3 protein. The data show more than 450,000 distinct CDR3 sequences, with less than 15% seen just once and more than 11% held by the top ten. Sequenced material: blood. The origin of the receptors is a woman in her forties with Graves' hyperthyroidism.

This clonotype has ten or more counts. This sequence joins TRBV27 and TRBJ1-2; no firm D call. V gave up 3 bases and J gave up 1 base, with 15 bases separating them. The CDR3 is 16 residues long. The germline CDR1 and CDR2 sequences are MNHEY and SMNVEV (reference sequence). Here the CDR3 DNA reads TGTGCCAGCAGTTTCCCCGGTCAGGATAGTAACTATGGCTACACCTTC. It is translated as CASSFPGQDSNYGYTF.

This clonotype was seen many times. The J gene is TRBJ2-3, the V gene TRBV18; D might be TRBD1 or TRBD2, each matching 5 bases. This CDR3 region has 15 residues. Germline V CDR1 and CDR2: KGHSH, LQKENI. V shed 2 bases and J shed 2 bases, with 11 bases lying between them. CDR3 DNA sequence: TGTGCCAGCTCACCAAGGGACGGATCCACAGATACGCAGTATTTT. As protein: CASSPRDGSTDTQYF.

This clonotype was detected many times. V usage is TRBV28 and J usage is TRBJ2-3, with D unresolved. CDR3 size: 17 residues. Germline V gives CDR1 MDHEN, CDR2 SYDVKM. Trimming left V 5 bases short and J 6 bases short, with 24 bases between. The CDR3 DNA reads as TGTGCCAGCAGTGTCCCCACGGGCCACCTCCTTCCCGATACGCAGTATTTT. Residues: CASSVPTGHLLPDTQYF.

This clonotype has a count of ten or more. V and J are TRBV28 and TRBJ1-1; the match to TRBD1 covers 11 bases. Germline V gene sequence: CDR1 MDHEN, CDR2 SYDVKM. There are 16 residues in the CDR3. The junction had 11 bases not matched to a gene; V was cut back by 4 bases and J by 7 bases. CDR3: CASSSGQGAGLGEAFF. In DNA, the CDR3 is TGTGCCAGCAGTTCCGGACAGGGGGCAGGGTTAGGTGAAGCTTTCTTT. The full variable domain, in which reference TRBV28 and TRBJ1-1 provide the parts outside the CDR3, is DVKVTQSSRYLVKRTGEKVFLECVQDMDHENMFWYRQDPGLGLRLIYFSYDVKMKEKGDIPEGYSVSREKKERFSLILESASTNQTSMYLCASSSGQGAGLGEAFFGQGTRLTVV.

This clonotype was seen many times. The chain joins TRBV9 to TRBJ2-1; 13 positions agree with TRBD2. The CDR3 loop spans 16 amino acids. V shed 3 bases, J shed 5 bases, and the junction held 5 bases outside the gene matches. Germline loops: CDR1 SGDLS, CDR2 YYNGEE. In DNA, the CDR3 is TGTGCCAGCAGCGCCCGGACTAGCGGGAGCAACAATGAGCAGTTCTTC. Translated: CASSARTSGSNNEQFF.

This clonotype was recorded many times. This CDR3 reads CASSPLRGRQPQHF. CDR3 coding DNA: TGTGCCAGCAGTCCCCTCAGGGGAAGGCAGCCCCAGCATTTT. This chain connects TRBV28 to TRBJ1-5; TRBD1 is a possible D gene (6 bases). V shed 5 bases and J shed 7 bases, with 15 bases lying between them. Germline-derived CDR1 and CDR2 are MDHEN and SYDVKM. The CDR3 extends over 14 amino acids.

The V gene is TRBV25-1, the J gene TRBJ2-7, with 14 bases aligning to TRBD2. CDR3 length: 17 amino acids. Per germline, CDR1 MGHDK and CDR2 SYGVNS. V lost 3 bases and J lost 4; bases outside the gene matches: 8. For the CDR3, the DNA is TGTGCCAGCAGTGATTCAGGACTAGCGGGAGGATTATACGAGCAGTACTTC. Amino acid sequence: CASSDSGLAGGLYEQYF.

This clonotype has ten or more counts. V gene TRBV5-1 combines with J gene TRBJ2-7; 7 bases fit TRBD1. CDR3 length: 15 residues. Looked up from germline, CDR1 is SGHRS and CDR2 is YFSETQ. V lost 0 bases to trimming and J lost 2 bases; unmatched junction nucleotides: 5. The CDR3 DNA reads as TGCGCCAGCAGCTTGGCCGGGACAGCAGCCTACGAGCAGTACTTC. This codes for CASSLAGTAAYEQYF.

This clonotype was seen at least ten times. V is TRBV3-1 and J is TRBJ1-5; unclear D gene. Trimming took 1 base from V and 3 from J, leaving 10 bases between them. Germline CDR1 LGHDT, CDR2 YNNKEL (reference sequence). The CDR3 spans 15 residues. The CDR3 region is CASSQGQSFNQPQHF. The CDR3 nucleotides read TGTGCCAGCAGCCAAGGGCAGTCCTTCAATCAGCCCCAGCATTTT.

The chain has TRBV7-2 and TRBJ2-1; TRBD2 aligns across 8 bases. The CDR3 is made up of 15 amino acids. Trimming cost V 3 bases and J 4 bases; bases outside gene matches: 5. Germline CDR1 and CDR2: SGHTA and FQGNSA. For the CDR3, the DNA is TGTGCCAGCAGCTTTAGCGGGATGGGGTACAATGAGCAGTTCTTC. Its translation is CASSFSGMGYNEQFF.

This clonotype was picked up a small number of times. The chain uses TRBV6-1 and TRBJ2-3, with a tentative D call TRBD2 (6 bases). Between the trimmed V and J ends, which lost 3 bases and 7 bases, there was a span of 20 bases. The CDR3 contains 16 residues. Germline loops: CDR1 MNHNS, CDR2 SASEGT. CDR3 loop: CASSDLFRDGSNTQYF. DNA for the CDR3: TGTGCCAGCAGTGACCTATTCCGGGACGGGAGTAATACGCAGTATTTT.

This clonotype appeared many times. The gene calls are TRBV3-1 and TRBJ2-7, with D unclear. V was shortened by 7 bases and J by 2 bases, with 9 bases between the two germline ends. CDR1 is LGHDT, CDR2 YNNKEL, per germline (reference sequence). The CDR3 extends over 12 amino acids. This CDR3 reads CASTLDPYEQYF. The CDR3, as DNA: TGTGCCAGCACCCTGGATCCCTACGAGCAGTACTTC.

In this sample, this clonotype turned up many times. This chain links TRBV2 with TRBJ2-3; 8 bases are shared with TRBD2. V trimming: 5 bases; J trimming: 5 bases; junction bases outside the gene matches: 12. Germline CDR1 is SNHLY and CDR2 is FYNNEI. This CDR3 comprises 16 residues. CDR3 sequence (DNA): TGTGCCAGCAGTACGAAAGCCGGGACTAGGGGAGATACGCAGTATTTT. Encoded protein: CASSTKAGTRGDTQYF.

The V call is TRBV4-2, the J call TRBJ1-1, with D hard to call. The CDR3 length is 19 residues. Per the germline V gene, CDR1 is LGHNA and CDR2 is YNFKEQ. The germline V and J ends were trimmed by 0 bases and 0 bases, with 20 bases remaining between them. This CDR3 is CASSQEAFGTGNMNTEAFF. The CDR3 nucleotides are TGTGCCAGCAGCCAAGAGGCGTTTGGAACGGGAAACATGAACACTGAAGCTTTCTTT.

This clonotype was observed many times. The V gene is TRBV5-5, the J gene TRBJ2-3, with D tentatively TRBD2 (5 bases). With 0 bases removed from V and 7 bases from J, the gap between germline ends came to 6 bases. This CDR3 is 12 amino acids long. The germline gives CDR1 SGHKS, CDR2 YYEKEE (reference sequence). DNA of the CDR3: TGTGCCAGCAGCTTGGCGGGAAATACGCAGTATTTT. It translates to CASSLAGNTQYF. The whole variable domain, remainder taken from reference TRBV5-5 and TRBJ2-3, is DAGVTQSPTHLIKTRGQQVTLRCSPISGHKSVSWYQQVLGQGPQFIFQYYEKEERGRGNFPDRFSARQFPNYSSELNVNALLLGDSALYLCASSLAGNTQYFGPGTRLTVL.

This clonotype was observed a few times. V is TRBV27 and J is TRBJ2-4; 8 bases align to TRBD1. The CDR3 totals 14 residues. CDR1 MNHEY and CDR2 SMNVEV come from the germline V gene (reference sequence). The V segment lost 5 bases and the J segment 8 bases; nucleotides outside the gene matches: 8. The CDR3 loop is CASSTSDRDDIQYF. The CDR3 DNA sequence: TGTGCCAGCAGTACCTCGGACAGGGATGACATTCAGTACTTC.

This clonotype was found a few times. This sequence joins TRBV12-3 or TRBV12-4 and TRBJ2-5; TRBD1 aligns across 12 bases. The V segment lost 5 bases and the J segment 6 bases; nucleotides outside the gene matches: 4. The CDR3 loop spans 14 amino acids. CDR3 sequence: CASSGTGGGKTQYF. The CDR3 region has the DNA TGTGCCAGCAGTGGGACAGGGGGCGGAAAGACCCAGTACTTC.

Only a few counts were recorded for this clonotype. This chain links TRBV30 with TRBJ2-7; no clear D gene. Deletions cut 2 bases from V and 5 bases from J, with 7 bases between. This CDR3 comprises 11 residues. CDR1 is GTSNPN, CDR2 SVGIG, per germline (reference sequence). CDR3 DNA: TGTGCCTGGAGTATCGTGGACGAGCAGTACTTC. Its protein product is CAWSIVDEQYF. Complete variable domain (other parts from reference TRBV30 and TRBJ2-7): SQTIHQWPATLVQPVGSPLSLECTVEGTSNPNLYWYRQAAGRGLQLLFYSVGIGQISSEVPQNLSASRPQDRQFILSSKKLLLSDSGFYLCAWSIVDEQYFGPGTRLTVT.

This clonotype appeared many times. The V call is TRBV7-2, the J call TRBJ2-3; 7 bases are shared with TRBD2. Germline V gene lookup returns CDR1 SGHTA and CDR2 FQGNSA. The CDR3 covers 16 residues. Trimming cost V 3 bases and J 2 bases; bases outside gene matches: 8. The CDR3 spells CASSFPGTIYTDTQYF. CDR3 nucleotide sequence: TGTGCCAGCAGCTTTCCCGGGACTATCTACACAGATACGCAGTATTTT.

This clonotype has only a few counts. The genes are TRBV20-1 and TRBJ2-1, with 10 positions matching TRBD2. Losses at the gene ends were 2 bases for V and 6 bases for J; bases not matched to a gene: 19. The CDR3 loop spans 19 amino acids. Germline V gene sequence: CDR1 DFQATT, CDR2 SNEGSKA (reference sequence). CDR3 DNA: TGCAGTGCTAGATTCTCGTCCGGAGGTCCTAGCGGGAGACTCAATGAGCAGTTCTTC. This sequence encodes CSARFSSGGPSGRLNEQFF.

This clonotype occurred many times. V is TRBV12-3 or TRBV12-4 and J is TRBJ2-7, with D tentatively TRBD2 (5 bases). The V gene lost 5 bases and the J gene lost 2 bases, with 13 bases spanning the gap. The CDR3 spans 14 residues. CDR3 protein: CASSKRTGTYEQYF. In DNA, the CDR3 is TGTGCCAGCAGTAAACGGACGGGAACCTACGAGCAGTACTTC.

The CDR3 loop is CASSPDTPSNTGELFF. For the CDR3, the DNA is TGTGCCAGCAGCCCTGACACTCCTTCGAACACCGGGGAGCTGTTTTTT. The chain recombines TRBV6-1 with TRBJ2-2, with unresolved D. The CDR3 is 16 residues long. With 6 bases removed from V and 0 bases from J, the gap between germline ends came to 14 bases. Germline CDR1 MNHNS, CDR2 SASEGT.

This clonotype was observed at least ten times. The V call is TRBV11-3, the J call TRBJ1-2; D ambiguous. The CDR3 is made up of 13 amino acids. With 0 bases removed from V and 6 bases from J, the gap between germline ends came to 8 bases. The germline V gene has CDR1 SGHNT and CDR2 YENEEA. CDR3 sequence reads: CASSLDRADGYTF. DNA for the CDR3: TGTGCCAGCAGCTTAGATCGGGCGGATGGCTACACCTTC.